This T cell receptor (beta chain) stems from a study of cytomegalovirus exposure and HLA in healthy donors. A multiplex PCR was run with 60 Vbeta primers and 13 Jbeta primers. Repertoires were generated with immunoSEQ multiplex PCR, while TCRdb's copy carries only in-frame clones and drops some. This sample has approximately 190,000 clones; roughly 76% occur once, and the top ten carry roughly 6%. The CDR3 covers 19 residues. Germline V gives CDR1 LNHDA, CDR2 SQIVND (reference sequence). V shed 4 bases and J 2 bases; nucleotides not matched to a gene: 13. This chain links TRBV19 with TRBJ1-5; TRBD1 matches at 11 bases. Sequences were obtained from PBMCs. This receptor was taken from a man aged 40-50 years in good health and CMV-seropositive. This CDR3 is CASSTDRDRGGNGNQPQHF. The CDR3 nucleotides read TGTGCCAGTAGTACAGACCGGGACAGGGGGGGGAACGGCAATCAGCCCCAGCATTTT. Based on the CDR3 plus reference TRBV19 and TRBJ1-5, the full variable domain is DGGITQSPKYLFRKEGQNVTLSCEQNLNHDAMYWYRQDPGQGLRLIYYSQIVNDFQKGDIAEGYSVSREKKESFPLTVTSAQKNPTAFYLCASSTDRDRGGNGNQPQHFGDGTRLSIL.